The clone carrying this T cell receptor (beta chain) was recorded once. The germline V gene encodes CDR1 ENHRY and CDR2 SYGVKD. This CDR3 comprises 15 residues. The V and J ends lost 4 bases and 0 bases respectively, with 11 bases between them. The assay was immunoSEQ multiplex PCR, and TCRdb's table has in-frame clones only and misses some. This table holds over 100,000 clones, around 90% found once. This sample was taken from a study of control samples from healthy donors and cancer patients. The sequenced sample was blood. The TCR comes from a man in his forties in good health. V is TRBV10-3 and J is TRBJ2-3; D is perhaps TRBD2 (5 bases). This chain's CDR3 is CAISGGGWSTDTQYF. CDR3 bases: TGTGCCATCAGTGGAGGAGGATGGAGCACAGATACGCAGTATTTT.